Sequencing of this TCR beta chain was carried out in a study of beta chain features in type 1 diabetes. Study as a whole: Researchers looked at some 110 million sorted cells across all samples.

V shed 1 base, J shed 6 bases, and the junction held 9 bases outside the gene matches. The CDR3 runs to 16 residues. Germline CDR1 reads SNHLY; CDR2 reads FYNNEI. This clone was counted between two and nine times. Its antigen is not known. Findings and limits, study-wide: Individuals with type 1 diabetes displayed fewer insertions and more deletions at VDJ junctions. For Type 1 diabetes patients, all four CD4+ subsets carried TCRB CDR3s that were moderately but significantly shorter. A greater similarity of naive, central memory and Treg TCRB repertoires was seen among patients than among healthy donors. Here, the possible influence of HLA type (on TCRB rearrangement) remained unresolved.

Expressed TCRB transcripts were sequenced, since all the RNA that had been isolated was reverse transcribed. Repertoires were generated with immunoSEQ multiplex PCR, while TCRdb's copy carries only in-frame clones and drops some. The sample has about 160,000 clones; around 9.7% are singletons. Sequenced sample: central memory CD4+ T cells from blood. V gene TRBV2 combines with J gene TRBJ2-7; 10 positions match TRBD1. The sequence was obtained from a woman aged 25 to 45 with type 1 diabetes. DNA for the CDR3: TGTGCCAGCAGTGAAGGACAGGGGGCGCGGCTGGTCGAGCAGTACTTC. This encodes CASSEGQGARLVEQYF.